This T cell receptor (beta chain) was sequenced during a study of vaccination effects on CD4 cells after COVID-19. Study at large: Participants got two doses of BNT162b2 or mRNA-1273 vaccine. Study-level findings and limits: The authors studied few convalescent patients and collected no early post-infection timepoints. Only 1 of 255 vaccine-induced clones from healthy vaccinees cross-reacted with common cold coronaviruses.

Sequencing in the ViraFEST assay came after antigen-specific CD4+ T cells had been expanded with viral peptide pools, which were used to stimulate PBMC. Researchers isolated CD4+ T cells once approximately ten days of culture had elapsed. None of the vaccinated had previously contracted SARS-CoV-2, and their nucleocapsid antibodies tested negative. On both days 3 and 7, half of the culture medium was replaced with IL-2 medium. This CDR3 has 18 amino acids. The ends lost 4 bases at V and 0 bases at J; junction bases unmatched: 8. CDR1 SGHAT and CDR2 FQNNGV come from the germline V gene. This clone was observed a single time. Its antigen is unidentified. Sequencing used immunoSEQ multiplex PCR; TCRdb keeps in-frame clones, though not all of them. Seen here are about 24,000 clones, approximately 64% observed once, and the top ten hold approximately 13%.

The J gene is TRBJ2-6, the V gene TRBV11-2, with 8 bases matching TRBD2. This receptor was identified in a human donor who received a COVID-19 vaccine. The sequences come from CD4+ T cells from PBMCs cultured with HCoV-OC43 spike peptides, collected before COVID-19 vaccination. Subset defined: HCoV-OC43 spike overlapping peptide pool stimulation. This chain's CDR3 is CASSSSYSGASGANVLTF. The CDR3 bases are TGTGCCAGCAGCTCTAGTTATAGCGGGGCCTCTGGGGCCAACGTCCTGACTTTC.